Reported below is one TCR beta chain. It has no known antigen specificity. There are no base qualities to consult, and no much larger clone falls within one base. This sample was taken from a study of control samples from healthy donors and cancer patients (dated by TCRdb to about 2020). Libraries came from the immunoSEQ multiplex PCR assay. As stored in TCRdb, this immuneACCESS dataset retains in-frame rearrangements with V and J assigned. A fraction of the clones does not appear; measured against another copy, unresolved V genes explain less than half of the discrepancy, and the remainder lacks a known reason. Counted in this sample were some 120,000 clones; 85% to 95% of them appeared once. Around 8.9% of the sample goes to the ten largest clones. The receptor was isolated from a man aged 18 to 29 in good health. Material: blood.

The DNA sequence is as follows: TGTGCCAGCAGTGACGGGGACGTTTTAAAAGAGTACTTC. It is translated as CASSDGDVLKEYF. The rearrangement combines TRBV6-4 with TRBJ2-7; the D gene could be either TRBD1 or TRBD2, each agreeing at 5 bases. In the germline V gene, CDR1 corresponds to MRHNA and CDR2 to SNTAGT. A distance of 16 bases separates the germline ends of V and J, which lose 2 bases and 11 bases respectively. From the cysteine through the phenylalanine, the CDR3 covers 13 amino acids. CDR3 DNA is the only sequence kept; it has 39 bases, read in frame from the first base.